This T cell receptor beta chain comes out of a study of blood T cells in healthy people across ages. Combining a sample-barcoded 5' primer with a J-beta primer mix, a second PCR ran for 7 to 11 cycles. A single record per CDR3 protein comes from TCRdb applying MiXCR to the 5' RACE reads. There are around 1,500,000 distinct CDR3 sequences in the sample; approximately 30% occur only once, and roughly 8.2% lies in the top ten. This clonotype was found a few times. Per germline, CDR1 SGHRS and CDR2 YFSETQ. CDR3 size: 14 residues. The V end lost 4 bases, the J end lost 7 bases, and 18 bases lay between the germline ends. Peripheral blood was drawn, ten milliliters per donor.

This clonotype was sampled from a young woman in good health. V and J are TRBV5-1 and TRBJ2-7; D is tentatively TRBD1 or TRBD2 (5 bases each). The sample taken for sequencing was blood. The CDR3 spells CASSKPGRNYEQYF. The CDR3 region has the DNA TGCGCCAGCAGCAAGCCGGGACGCAACTATGAGCAGTACTTC.